This paragraph covers one TCR beta chain sequence. Its target is not known. The data stem from a study of cytomegalovirus exposure and HLA in healthy donors. The V gene's germline CDR1 is SGHRS and CDR2 YFSETQ. The V end was cut by 0 bases, the J end by 0 bases, with 11 bases between. This CDR3 is built from 16 residues. Study-level results: Presence/absence analyses supposed approximately even sequencing depth among donors. Earlier analysis looked at TCR beta V segments, and most were productive about 87% or about 30% of the time. In a later analysis, a missense DCLRE1C variant was linked to TCR beta V- and J-gene trimming.

PCR amplification relied on 60 Vbeta primers (plus 13 Jbeta primers). Sequencing used immunoSEQ multiplex PCR; TCRdb keeps in-frame clones, though not all of them. The top ten clones hold around 10% of a sample with about 140,000 clones, approximately 84% of them seen once. The V call is TRBV5-1, the J call TRBJ2-3; D is uncertain. Sequencing was done on a sample of PBMCs. This clonotype was obtained from a woman aged 55-69 years in good health and CMV-seropositive. The DNA of the CDR3 is TGCGCCAGCAGCTTGGTGGTCAGGCAAAGCACAGATACGCAGTATTTT. Its translation: CASSLVVRQSTDTQYF.